This TCR beta chain appears in the sequencing data of a study of blood T cell repertoires in COVID-19. Clones were sequenced by immunoSEQ multiplex PCR, and TCRdb holds only the in-frame ones, with some missing. The table includes some 54,000 clones, approximately 92% detected once. The CDR3 has 16 residues. CDR1 is SGHDN, CDR2 FVKESK, per germline. Trimming removed 4 bases from V and 2 bases from J; junction bases left unmatched: 6. Sequencing was performed on peripheral blood. The rearrangement links TRBV14 to TRBJ2-2; TRBD2 agrees at 8 bases. The receptor was derived from a man between 60 and 70 years old with acute or convalescent COVID-19. CDR3 bases: TGTGCCAGCAGCCCCCCGGGGGGGACCAACACCGGGGAGCTGTTTTTT. Encoded protein: CASSPPGGTNTGELFF.